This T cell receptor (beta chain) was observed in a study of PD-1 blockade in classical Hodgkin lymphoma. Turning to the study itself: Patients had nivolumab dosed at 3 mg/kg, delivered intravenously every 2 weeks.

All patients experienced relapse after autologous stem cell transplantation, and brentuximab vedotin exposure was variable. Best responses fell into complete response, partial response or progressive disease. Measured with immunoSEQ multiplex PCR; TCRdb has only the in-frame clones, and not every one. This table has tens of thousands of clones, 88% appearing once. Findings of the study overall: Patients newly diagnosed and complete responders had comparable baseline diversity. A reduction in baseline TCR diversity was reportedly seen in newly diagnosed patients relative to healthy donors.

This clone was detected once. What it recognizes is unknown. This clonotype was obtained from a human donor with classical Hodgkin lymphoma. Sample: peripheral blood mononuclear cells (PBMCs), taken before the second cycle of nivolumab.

DNA for the CDR3: TGTGCCAGCAGCTTAGAGCCGGGCACCAGAAATCAGCCCCAGCATTTT. Its protein is CASSLEPGTRNQPQHF. J is TRBJ1-5 and V is TRBV7-9; no firm D call. The CDR3 has 16 amino acids. Germline lookup yields CDR1 SEHNR and CDR2 FQNEAQ (reference sequence). Trimming cost V 1 base and J 4 bases, with 14 bases left between them. The full variable domain, its missing parts supplied by reference TRBV7-9 and TRBJ1-5, is DTGVSQNPRHKITKRGQNVTFRCDPISEHNRLYWYRQTLGQGPEFLTYFQNEAQLEKSRLLSDRFSAERPKGSFSTLEIQRTEQGDSAMYLCASSLEPGTRNQPQHFGDGTRLSIL.